The rows below give T cell receptor beta chains drawn from one sample of a study of cytomegalovirus exposure and HLA in healthy donors. Generated by immunoSEQ multiplex PCR, the TCRdb table keeps only in-frame clones and is missing some. The sample yields about 130,000 clones, of which the top ten take up over 0.8%. Input material: PBMCs. These receptors all come from a young man in good health and CMV-seronegative. Each CDR3 is given with its conserved first and last residue. Fields, in order: V gene, J gene, CDR3 protein.

V gene: TRBV5-6; J gene: TRBJ2-1; CDR3 protein: CASSLRSGIANEQFF
V gene: TRBV18; J gene: TRBJ2-7; CDR3 protein: CASSTLGLALEQYF
V gene: TRBV29-1; J gene: TRBJ2-7; CDR3 protein: CSVAGGGSYEQYF
V gene: TRBV28; J gene: TRBJ1-5; CDR3 protein: CASTSGDSNQPQHF
V gene: TRBV19; J gene: TRBJ1-4; CDR3 protein: CASRQLTGGAANEKLFF
V gene: TRBV6-5; J gene: TRBJ1-4; CDR3 protein: CASSYNRLFNEKLFF
V gene: TRBV9; J gene: TRBJ1-3; CDR3 protein: CASSVDSSGNTIYF
V gene: TRBV7-6; J gene: TRBJ1-2; CDR3 protein: CASSLGTGANYGYTF
V gene: TRBV6-1; J gene: TRBJ1-6; CDR3 protein: CASSEEAGTGFSPLHF
V gene: TRBV7-6; J gene: TRBJ1-5; CDR3 protein: CASSPGQGLSNQPQHF
V gene: TRBV30; J gene: TRBJ2-7; CDR3 protein: CAWKRSQGAYEQYF
V gene: TRBV18; J gene: TRBJ2-6; CDR3 protein: CASSQGHYPSGANVLTF
V gene: TRBV30; J gene: TRBJ1-2; CDR3 protein: CAWSIRDRGTGYTF
V gene: TRBV9; J gene: TRBJ1-5; CDR3 protein: CASSVDFNQPQHF
V gene: TRBV5-8; J gene: TRBJ1-4; CDR3 protein: CASSKDAGITGEKLFF
V gene: TRBV30; J gene: TRBJ2-7; CDR3 protein: CAWGTGWPYEQYF
V gene: TRBV7-9; J gene: TRBJ2-1; CDR3 protein: CAKGGQAYNEQFF
V gene: TRBV5-6; J gene: TRBJ2-1; CDR3 protein: CASSRVRAGATNPNEQFF
V gene: TRBV7-2; J gene: TRBJ2-7; CDR3 protein: CASSHGLAGVNEQYF
V gene: TRBV28; J gene: TRBJ1-1; CDR3 protein: CASSLGGANTEAFF
V gene: TRBV11-2; J gene: TRBJ2-7; CDR3 protein: CASSLGPGTYEQYF
V gene: TRBV27; J gene: TRBJ1-5; CDR3 protein: CASSLSTAVSNQPQHF
V gene: TRBV7-2; J gene: TRBJ2-7; CDR3 protein: CASRRDRATTNEQYF
V gene: TRBV7-9; J gene: TRBJ1-4; CDR3 protein: CASSSGVRASRGLFF
V gene: TRBV29-1; J gene: TRBJ1-1; CDR3 protein: CSALTGTNTEAFF
V gene: TRBV30; J gene: TRBJ2-1; CDR3 protein: CSSGGANEQFF
V gene: TRBV6-4; J gene: TRBJ2-1; CDR3 protein: CASGASGGAVNEQFF
V gene: TRBV7-9; J gene: TRBJ1-2; CDR3 protein: CASSLGRRLNYGYTF
V gene: TRBV5-6; J gene: TRBJ1-6; CDR3 protein: CASSFDRGNSPLHF
V gene: TRBV7-2; J gene: TRBJ2-7; CDR3 protein: CASTIAGGKIYEQYF
V gene: TRBV27; J gene: TRBJ2-3; CDR3 protein: CASSTSGRSLTDTQYF
V gene: TRBV9; J gene: TRBJ2-7; CDR3 protein: CASSGGLAGKNYEQYF
V gene: TRBV15; J gene: TRBJ1-5; CDR3 protein: CATSRGPGFQPQHF
V gene: TRBV4-1; J gene: TRBJ2-7; CDR3 protein: CASSLFQRTVTGAYEQYF
V gene: TRBV6-5; J gene: TRBJ2-4; CDR3 protein: CATANRGVENIQYF
V gene: TRBV19; J gene: TRBJ2-1; CDR3 protein: CASSIQLQVILNEQFF
V gene: TRBV5-6; J gene: TRBJ2-1; CDR3 protein: CASSLEFPGNEQFF
V gene: TRBV18; J gene: TRBJ2-6; CDR3 protein: CASSPEGAGANVLTF
V gene: TRBV9; J gene: TRBJ1-4; CDR3 protein: CASSVGPTNEKLFF
V gene: TRBV6-1; J gene: TRBJ1-1; CDR3 protein: CASSDDPTGLSNTEAFF
V gene: TRBV19; J gene: TRBJ1-1; CDR3 protein: CASSIGTGGNTEAFF
V gene: TRBV28; J gene: TRBJ2-1; CDR3 protein: CASSYIKRGEQFF
V gene: TRBV15; J gene: TRBJ2-7; CDR3 protein: CATSRDTGGLSEQYF
V gene: TRBV29-1; J gene: TRBJ2-5; CDR3 protein: CSADLAGGGETQYF
V gene: TRBV27; J gene: TRBJ1-5; CDR3 protein: CASSSGHSNQPQHF
V gene: TRBV6-5; J gene: TRBJ1-1; CDR3 protein: CASSYSVTGELEAFF